These 20 T cell receptor beta chains were all obtained from the same sample, sequenced in a study of Graves' ophthalmopathy and Graves' hyperthyroidism. From RNA, the CDR3 regions of TCR beta chains were amplified and sequenced. First-round RT-PCR relied on HTBI primers, and a second-round multiplex PCR came next. A single record per CDR3 protein comes from TCRdb applying MiXCR to the multiplex PCR reads. The sample lists about 240,000 distinct CDR3 sequences; 45% to 55% were seen once. Sequenced material: peripheral blood. The receptors come from an adult man with Graves' ophthalmopathy.

This clonotype has a handful of counts. The V and J genes are TRBV7-6 and TRBJ1-2; 7 positions agree with TRBD1. V shed 5 bases and J 0 bases; nucleotides not matched to a gene: 9. Per germline, CDR1 SGHVS and CDR2 FNYEAQ. There are 16 residues in the CDR3. CDR3 sequence (DNA): TGTGCCAGCAGCCCAGCTCCGGGACAGACTAACTATGGCTACACCTTC. Protein product: CASSPAPGQTNYGYTF.

This chain connects TRBV6-1 to TRBJ1-3; 7 bases align to TRBD1. CDR1 is MNHNS and CDR2 is SASEGT in the germline V gene. Germline trimming cut 6 bases from V and 4 bases from J; bases unmatched to any gene: 6. This CDR3 region has 14 residues. The chain's CDR3 is CASRGPGQGNTIYF. The CDR3 region has the DNA TGTGCCAGCAGGGGCCCGGGACAGGGAAACACCATATATTTT.

This clonotype was detected ten times or more. The genes are TRBV6-5 and TRBJ2-7; D remains unclear. CDR1 is MNHEY and CDR2 is SVGAGI in the germline V gene. The V and J ends lost 5 bases and 0 bases respectively, with 8 bases between them. This CDR3 has 13 residues. The CDR3 protein is CASSLTSSYEQYF. In nucleotides, the CDR3 is TGTGCCAGCAGTCTTACCTCCTCCTACGAGCAGTACTTC.

J is TRBJ2-2 and V is TRBV10-3; 9 bases agree with TRBD1. Germline assignment: CDR1 ENHRY and CDR2 SYGVKD. The CDR3 is 13 amino acids. V lost 9 bases to trimming and J lost 5 bases; unmatched junction nucleotides: 4. CDR3 sequence reads: CAILTGGTGELFF. In DNA, the CDR3 is TGTGCCATTTTGACAGGGGGTACCGGGGAGCTGTTTTTT.

This clonotype has a count of ten or more. The chain links TRBV19 to TRBJ1-6, with D possibly TRBD1 on 5 matching bases. CDR3 length equals 13 residues. V was clipped by 5 bases and J by 11 bases, with 13 bases between them. Germline V gene sequence: CDR1 LNHDA, CDR2 SQIVND (reference sequence). CDR3 in DNA: TGTGCCAGTAGTCCCGGGACGAGCACACCCCTCCACTTT. Amino acids: CASSPGTSTPLHF. Full variable domain (remainder filled in from reference TRBV19 and TRBJ1-6): DGGITQSPKYLFRKEGQNVTLSCEQNLNHDAMYWYRQDPGQGLRLIYYSQIVNDFQKGDIAEGYSVSREKKESFPLTVTSAQKNPTAFYLCASSPGTSTPLHFGNGTRLTVT.

This chain uses TRBV28 with TRBJ1-6; D remains ambiguous. This CDR3 spans 12 amino acids. Trimming pared 7 bases from V and 10 bases from J, leaving 11 bases between. Germline V lookup: CDR1 MDHEN, CDR2 SYDVKM. CDR3 loop: CASTQAASPLHF. CDR3 sequence (DNA): TGTGCCAGCACCCAGGCCGCCTCACCCCTCCACTTT.

This clonotype was observed at least ten times. The rearrangement uses TRBV10-3 and TRBJ2-7; unclear D gene. The V gene's germline CDR1 is ENHRY and CDR2 SYGVKD. This CDR3 comprises 14 residues. Between the trimmed V and J ends, which lost 4 bases and 5 bases, there was a span of 15 bases. The chain's CDR3 is CAISGRGAVHEQYF. The CDR3 region has the DNA TGTGCCATCAGTGGTCGAGGTGCCGTCCACGAGCAGTACTTC.

The rearrangement joins TRBV7-9 to TRBJ2-5; 11 bases align to TRBD2. The germline V gene encodes CDR1 SEHNR and CDR2 FQNEAQ (reference sequence). Trimming cost V 1 base and J 5 bases; bases outside gene matches: 6. The CDR3 runs to 16 residues. The CDR3 DNA reads TGTGCCAGCAGCTTAGGGCTAGCGGGAGGCTTCGAGACCCAGTACTTC. This encodes CASSLGLAGGFETQYF.

In its sample, this clonotype was seen many times. V and J are TRBV29-1 and TRBJ1-5; no reliable D call. The CDR3 sequence is 12 residues long. Per the germline V gene, CDR1 is SQVTM and CDR2 is ANQGSEA. V gave up 4 bases and J gave up 4 bases, with 8 bases separating them. This CDR3 reads CSVGDLNQPQHF. The DNA for the CDR3 is TGCAGCGTTGGGGATTTGAATCAGCCCCAGCATTTT.

There are a few counts of this clonotype. The chain couples TRBV2 to TRBJ2-2; a possible D gene is TRBD2 (5 bases). From germline, CDR1 is SNHLY and CDR2 FYNNEI. The CDR3 extends over 11 amino acids. The CDR3 loop is CGCGLTGELFF. The CDR3 nucleotides are TGTGGATGCGGGCTCACCGGGGAGCTGTTTTTT.

This clonotype was picked up one time. The chain links TRBV20-1 to TRBJ1-1; D might be TRBD1 (5 bases). The germline V gene encodes CDR1 DFQATT and CDR2 SNEGSKA (reference sequence). V was pared by 3 bases and J by 4 bases, with 9 bases between. The CDR3 spans 12 residues. DNA for the CDR3: TGCAGTGCTAGCAGGGATAGCACTGAAGCTTTCTTT. Translation: CSASRDSTEAFF.

The V gene is TRBV12-3 or TRBV12-4, the J gene TRBJ2-5; TRBD2 agrees at 7 bases. There are 15 residues in the CDR3. The trim removed 4 bases at V and 5 bases at J, leaving 10 bases unmatched. This CDR3 reads CASSSPGAGLETQYF. In DNA, the CDR3 is TGTGCCAGCAGTTCCCCGGGAGCGGGGCTGGAGACCCAGTACTTC.

The chain couples TRBV29-1 to TRBJ1-3, with TRBD1 matching 9 bases. Trimming removed 8 bases from V and 0 bases from J; junction bases left unmatched: 8. CDR3 length: 15 amino acids. Looked up from germline, CDR1 is SQVTM and CDR2 is ANQGSEA. The DNA for the CDR3 is TGCAGCAGTCCACAGGGGGCTTTCTCTGGAAACACCATATATTTT. Encoded protein: CSSPQGAFSGNTIYF.

This chain connects TRBV28 to TRBJ2-2; perhaps TRBD2 as D (5 bases). The CDR3 runs to 15 residues. Germline loops: CDR1 MDHEN, CDR2 SYDVKM. The V end lost 5 bases, the J end lost 3 bases, and 13 bases lay between the germline ends. CDR3 sequence: CASSPTDGDTGELFF. The CDR3 bases are TGTGCCAGCAGTCCGACGGACGGGGACACCGGGGAGCTGTTTTTT.

This clonotype was recorded many times. J is TRBJ2-5 and V is TRBV29-1; 14 bases match TRBD2. This CDR3 region has 15 residues. The J segment lost 3 bases and the V segment lost 6 bases, leaving 6 bases of the junction unmatched. Germline CDR1 is SQVTM and CDR2 is ANQGSEA. Here the CDR3 DNA reads TGCAGCGTCGTCCCGGGACTAGCGGGAGAAGAGACCCAGTACTTC. Its translation is CSVVPGLAGEETQYF.

This clonotype was observed a few times. The gene calls are TRBV20-1 and TRBJ2-7, with D unresolved. The germline V gene encodes CDR1 DFQATT and CDR2 SNEGSKA (reference sequence). V shed 0 bases and J shed 3 bases, with 6 bases lying between them. The length of the CDR3 is 12 residues. Written as DNA, the CDR3 is TGCAGTGCTAGAGATTCGCTCTACGAGCAGTACTTC. Protein: CSARDSLYEQYF.

This clonotype was seen just once. V and J are TRBV19 and TRBJ1-1, with 8 bases that match TRBD1. Looked up from germline, CDR1 is LNHDA and CDR2 is SQIVND (reference sequence). The CDR3 runs 14 residues. After removal of 7 bases from V and 2 bases from J, the junction contained 6 bases not matched to a gene. The DNA of the CDR3 is TGTGCCAGTACCAAGACAGGGGTAAACACTGAAGCTTTCTTT. Translated, it gives CASTKTGVNTEAFF. The variable domain in full, with the rest retrieved from reference TRBV19 and TRBJ1-1, is DGGITQSPKYLFRKEGQNVTLSCEQNLNHDAMYWYRQDPGQGLRLIYYSQIVNDFQKGDIAEGYSVSREKKESFPLTVTSAQKNPTAFYLCASTKTGVNTEAFFGQGTRLTVV.

This clonotype has more than one count but fewer than ten. V usage is TRBV5-6 and J usage is TRBJ2-7; 10 bases fit TRBD2. V lost 3 bases to trimming and J lost 7 bases; unmatched junction nucleotides: 7. The V gene's germline CDR1 is SGHDT and CDR2 YYEEEE. This CDR3 comprises 14 residues. CDR3 in DNA: TGTGCCAGCAGCTCCGGGACTAGCGTTAGAGAGCAGTACTTC. Its protein is CASSSGTSVREQYF.

In regard to this clonotype: A read error is likely, as this CDR3 ends without the conserved phenylalanine or tryptophan. V and J are TRBV20-1 and TRBJ1-2, with 8 bases lining up with TRBD1. J was trimmed by 3 bases and V by 5 bases; bases with no gene match: 5. Germline lookup yields CDR1 DFQATT and CDR2 SNEGSKA (reference sequence). This CDR3 region has 13 residues. CDR3: CSAGQGTDYGYTL. The CDR3 region has the DNA TGCAGTGCTGGACAGGGAACGGACTATGGCTACACCCTC.

The V call is TRBV7-3, the J call TRBJ2-7, with TRBD2 as a possible D gene (6 bases). V was pared by 9 bases and J by 3 bases, with 15 bases between. The CDR3 runs to 13 residues. Germline V gives CDR1 SGHTA, CDR2 FQGTGA. The CDR3 bases are TGTGCCAGTAGTACGGGACTGCGCTACGAGCAGTACTTC. This gives the protein CASSTGLRYEQYF. The full variable domain, its missing parts supplied by reference TRBV7-3 and TRBJ2-7, is GAGVSQTPSNKVTEKGKYVELRCDPISGHTALYWYRQSLGQGPEFLIYFQGTGAADDSGLPNDRFFAVRPEGSVSTLKIQRTERGDSAVYLCASSTGLRYEQYFGPGTRLTVT.